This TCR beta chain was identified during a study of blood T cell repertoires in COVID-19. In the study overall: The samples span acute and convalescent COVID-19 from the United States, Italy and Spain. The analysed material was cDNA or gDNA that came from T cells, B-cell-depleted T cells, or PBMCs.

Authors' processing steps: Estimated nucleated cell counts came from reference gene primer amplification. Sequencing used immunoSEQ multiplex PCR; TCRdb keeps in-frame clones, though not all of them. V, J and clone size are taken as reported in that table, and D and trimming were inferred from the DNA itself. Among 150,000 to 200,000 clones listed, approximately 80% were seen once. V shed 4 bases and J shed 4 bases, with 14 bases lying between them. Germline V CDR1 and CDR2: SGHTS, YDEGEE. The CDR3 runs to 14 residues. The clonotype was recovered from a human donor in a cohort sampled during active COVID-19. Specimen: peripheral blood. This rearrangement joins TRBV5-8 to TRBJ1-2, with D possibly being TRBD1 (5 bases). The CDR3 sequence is CASSRDPGGYGYTF. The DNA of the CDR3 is TGTGCCAGCAGCCGAGACCCGGGGGGCTATGGCTACACCTTC.